This section outlines one T cell receptor (beta chain) sequence together with its context. These data belong to a study of blood T cell repertoires in COVID-19. Trimming cost V 4 bases and J 4 bases; bases outside gene matches: 11. The length of the CDR3 is 15 residues. CDR1 and CDR2 from the germline V gene are SGHRS and YFSETQ. The method was immunoSEQ multiplex PCR; TCRdb's version includes in-frame clones alone and lacks a portion of them. The sample includes 120,000 to 150,000 clones, around 81% of them seen just once. The receptor's source is a human donor in a cohort sampled during active COVID-19. The specimen sequenced was peripheral blood. The chain employs TRBV5-1 and TRBJ2-7, with 7 positions matching TRBD1. The CDR3 sequence is CASSVRTGLSYEQYF. CDR3 in DNA: TGCGCCAGCAGCGTTCGGACAGGCTTAAGTTACGAGCAGTACTTC.